This note documents a single TCR beta chain sequence. No antigen is known for it. CDR1 is SNHLY, CDR2 FYNNEI, per germline. The ends were cut back, 6 bases at V and 2 bases at J, with 8 bases in the middle. This CDR3 has 12 amino acids. The authors prepared the TCRbeta library with unique molecular identifiers. TCRdb called the PCR reads again in MiXCR, with one record for every CDR3 protein. The top ten clones hold around 5.3% of a sample with hundreds of thousands of distinct CDR3 sequences, less than 20% of them seen once. The sample originates from a study of T-cell reconstitution after alpha-beta-depleted transplantation in children. General study findings and limits: After transplant, high TCRbeta diversity at day 60 in some patients arose from surviving recipient T cells and thymic progenitors. T-cell counts and diversity at one year following transplant were attributed mainly to newly produced T cells. There were reportedly several hundred expanded graft clones from which alpha-beta T cells came about two months after transplant.

This sequence originates from a male patient under 18 who had a stem cell transplant for acute lymphoblastic leukemia, so the T cells may come from the graft donor. Source: PBMCs, mostly from graft donor cells, taken 360 days after TCRalphabeta/CD19-depleted stem cell transplant. The chain has TRBV2 and TRBJ2-7, with D unclear. CDR3 amino acids: CASRADTYEQYF. CDR3 nucleotide sequence: TGTGCCAGCAGGGCCGACACCTACGAGCAGTACTTC.